The 27 T cell receptor beta chains listed next were all sequenced from one sample in a study of CD8 T cells in Susac syndrome. After extraction with the RNeasy kit, roughly 0.45 to 1 ug of the RNA was reverse transcribed using random hexamers. TCRdb re-analysed the immunoSEQ multiplex PCR reads in MiXCR, keeping a single row per CDR3 protein. Among 150,000 to 200,000 distinct CDR3 sequences listed, around 96% were seen once. The specimen sequenced was CD4+ T cells from PBMCs. The origin of the receptors is a human donor in good health.

The chain combines TRBV7-2 with TRBJ1-2; TRBD1 agrees at 7 bases. Germline loops: CDR1 SGHTA, CDR2 FQGNSA. The V gene end was trimmed by 5 bases and the J gene end by 7 bases; junction bases not matched to a gene: 4. CDR3 size: 12 residues. The CDR3 sequence: CASSAGDSGYTF. The CDR3 DNA is TGTGCCAGCAGCGCCGGGGACAGTGGCTACACCTTC.

This chain joins TRBV18 and TRBJ2-1; the D is unclear. The CDR3 runs 14 residues. V lost 5 bases and J 5 bases, leaving 13 bases between the germline ends. The V gene's germline CDR1 is KGHSH and CDR2 LQKENI. CDR3 sequence: CASSATDGDNEQFF. As DNA, the CDR3 is TGTGCCAGCTCAGCGACGGACGGAGACAATGAGCAGTTCTTC. Full variable domain (remainder filled in from reference TRBV18 and TRBJ2-1): NAGVMQNPRHLVRRRGQEARLRCSPMKGHSHVYWYRQLPEEGLKFMVYLQKENIIDESGMPKERFSAEFPKEGPSILRIQQVVRGDSAAYFCASSATDGDNEQFFGPGTRLTVL.

The CDR3 coding sequence is TGTGCCAGCTCGGGGCTAAGGGTTAGCAATCAGCCCCAGCATTTT. Encoded protein: CASSGLRVSNQPQHF. The chain joins TRBV18 to TRBJ1-5; maybe TRBD1 (5 bases). The CDR3 covers 15 residues. Trimming cost V 6 bases and J 0 bases, with 12 bases left between them. In germline, CDR1 is KGHSH, CDR2 LQKENI.

This rearrangement joins TRBV18 to TRBJ2-7; D call uncertain. V was trimmed by 3 bases and J by 3 bases, leaving 6 bases between them. The CDR3 runs to 12 residues. CDR1 is KGHSH and CDR2 is LQKENI in the germline V gene. The CDR3 reads CASSPTLYEQYF. Here the CDR3 DNA reads TGTGCCAGCTCACCGACCCTCTACGAGCAGTACTTC.

The chain carries TRBV30 and TRBJ2-7; D unclear. The V gene's germline CDR1 is GTSNPN and CDR2 SVGIG (reference sequence). The CDR3 runs 11 residues. V lost 5 bases, J lost 3 bases, and 8 bases lay in between. CDR3 region: CAWSANYEQYF. The CDR3 DNA sequence: TGTGCCTGGTCTGCAAACTACGAGCAGTACTTC.

This chain joins TRBV7-3 and TRBJ2-5; 9 bases fit TRBD2. The germline V gene has CDR1 SGHTA and CDR2 FQGTGA. The CDR3 spans 16 residues. The ends lost 5 bases at V and 2 bases at J; junction bases unmatched: 9. This CDR3 reads CASSPGKREAQETQYF. The CDR3 nucleotides are TGTGCCAGCAGCCCGGGGAAGCGGGAGGCTCAAGAGACCCAGTACTTC.

V usage is TRBV12-3 or TRBV12-4 and J usage is TRBJ1-1; D not resolved. CDR3 length equals 13 residues. V was trimmed by 6 bases and J by 1 base, leaving 9 bases between them. In DNA form, the CDR3 reads TGTGCCAGCAGCCCCTTGTGGAACACTGAAGCTTTCTTT. This gives the protein CASSPLWNTEAFF.

V is TRBV5-4 and J is TRBJ2-7, with D tentatively TRBD2 (7 bases). Germline V gene sequence: CDR1 SGHNT, CDR2 YYREEE (reference sequence). V was shortened by 4 bases and J by 7 bases, with 9 bases between the two germline ends. The CDR3 length is 11 residues. Written as DNA, the CDR3 is TGTGCCAGCAGCCGGGGGGCTGAGCAGTACTTC. It codes for CASSRGAEQYF.

The chain recombines TRBV28 with TRBJ2-7; D remains ambiguous. Trimming removed 8 bases at V and 3 bases at J, with 8 bases between. The CDR3 loop spans 11 amino acids. Per germline, CDR1 MDHEN and CDR2 SYDVKM. The CDR3 sequence: CASVGDYEQYF. For the CDR3, the DNA is TGTGCCAGCGTGGGCGACTACGAGCAGTACTTC.

This clonotype was seen a few times. The chain combines TRBV4-2 with TRBJ2-1; no reliable D call. CDR1 and CDR2 (germline): LGHNA, YNFKEQ. The germline V and J ends were trimmed by 7 bases and 7 bases, with 8 bases remaining between them. This CDR3 is built from 11 residues. The chain's CDR3 is CASKGRNEQFF. DNA for the CDR3: TGTGCCAGCAAGGGCCGAAATGAGCAGTTCTTC.

The rearrangement uses TRBV5-1 and TRBJ1-2; 12 bases are a match to TRBD1. With 2 bases clipped from V and 8 bases from J, the junction kept 7 bases outside the gene matches. Germline CDR1 is SGHRS and CDR2 is YFSETQ. CDR3 size: 15 residues. As DNA, the CDR3 is TGCGCCAGCAGCTTACCGGGACAGGGGGCGCCCGGCTACACCTTC. Encoded protein: CASSLPGQGAPGYTF.

This clonotype was detected once. J is TRBJ2-6 and V is TRBV7-9; either TRBD1 or TRBD2 may supply D (5 bases each). V shed 5 bases and J shed 0 bases, with 17 bases lying between them. The V gene's germline CDR1 is SEHNR and CDR2 FQNEAQ (reference sequence). The CDR3 is made up of 18 amino acids. The CDR3 region is CASSQTGRSFSGANVLTF. The CDR3 coding sequence is TGTGCCAGCAGCCAGACGGGACGGAGCTTCTCTGGGGCCAACGTCCTGACTTTC.

The rearrangement uses TRBV30 and TRBJ2-1; the D is unclear. Germline V gene data show CDR1 as GTSNPN and CDR2 as SVGIG (reference sequence). There are 13 residues in the CDR3. Trimming cost V 1 base and J 6 bases, with 10 bases left between them. In nucleotides, the CDR3 is TGTGCCTGGAGTGATTGGAAGGGCAATGAGCAGTTCTTC. As protein: CAWSDWKGNEQFF.

As regards this clonotype: An end of the junction does not agree with germline; a read error may underlie this. The CDR3: CASSPRLAGGSFNEQFF. CDR3 nucleotides: TGTGCCAGCAGCCCGAGGCTAGCGGGAGGATCCTTCAATGAGCAGTTCTTC. The chain employs TRBV11-3 and TRBJ2-1; 11 bases agree with TRBD2. CDR3 length: 17 residues. Germline CDR1 SGHNT, CDR2 YENEEA.

In DNA form, the CDR3 reads TGCAGCGTTATAGCGGGATTCTCCTACAATGAGCAGTTCTTC. It yields the protein CSVIAGFSYNEQFF. The chain carries TRBV29-1 and TRBJ2-1; 8 bases are shared with TRBD2. V lost 5 bases, J lost 0 bases, and 3 bases stayed unmatched. This CDR3 comprises 14 residues. The germline V gene has CDR1 SQVTM and CDR2 ANQGSEA.

Only one count was recorded for this clonotype. The rearrangement joins TRBV3-1 to TRBJ2-7; D call uncertain. The CDR3 is 13 residues long. V lost 8 bases and J 7 bases, leaving 18 bases between the germline ends. Germline V gene sequence: CDR1 LGHDT, CDR2 YNNKEL (reference sequence). The CDR3 loop reads CASGAHARREQYF. Written as DNA, the CDR3 is TGTGCCAGCGGAGCCCACGCTAGAAGGGAGCAGTACTTC.

The chain has TRBV2 and TRBJ2-7, with D unresolved. The CDR3 extends over 12 amino acids. Germline loops: CDR1 SNHLY, CDR2 FYNNEI. The ends were cut back, 10 bases at V and 6 bases at J, with 16 bases in the middle. The CDR3 DNA follows: TGTGCCATCTCCCCGGGTGATCGCGAGCAGTACTTC. Protein sequence: CAISPGDREQYF.

The CDR3 region is CATSRGRVPYEQYF. The DNA for the CDR3 is TGTGCCACCAGCAGAGGAAGGGTTCCGTACGAGCAGTACTTC. The chain is built from TRBV15 and TRBJ2-7; no firm D call. V was clipped by 1 base and J by 4 bases, with 11 bases between them. This CDR3 is 14 amino acids long. Germline lookup yields CDR1 LNHNV and CDR2 YYDKDF (reference sequence).

This chain connects TRBV30 to TRBJ2-2; D is ambiguous. The length of the CDR3 is 12 residues. Germline values: CDR1 GTSNPN, CDR2 SVGIG (reference sequence). Trimming stripped 2 bases from V and 7 bases from J, with 8 bases between. This CDR3 is CAWSWGGGELFF. CDR3 DNA sequence: TGTGCCTGGAGTTGGGGTGGCGGGGAGCTGTTTTTT.

The chain is built from TRBV29-1 and TRBJ1-1, with D uncertain. The germline V and J ends were trimmed by 3 bases and 1 base, with 12 bases remaining between them. This CDR3 is 14 amino acids long. The germline V gene has CDR1 SQVTM and CDR2 ANQGSEA. CDR3 in DNA: TGCAGCGTTGACCCTCGGGATTGGAACACTGAAGCTTTCTTT. It codes for CSVDPRDWNTEAFF.

This chain uses TRBV29-1 with TRBJ2-1, with TRBD2 identical over 7 bases. The J segment lost 2 bases and the V segment lost 8 bases, leaving 6 bases of the junction unmatched. Germline V CDR1 and CDR2: SQVTM, ANQGSEA. This CDR3 has 13 amino acids. The CDR3 sequence: CSWKRDAYNEQFF. The CDR3 bases are TGCAGCTGGAAGCGGGATGCCTACAATGAGCAGTTCTTC.

This chain links TRBV20-1 with TRBJ2-5, with D possibly being TRBD1 (5 bases). The germline V gene has CDR1 DFQATT and CDR2 SNEGSKA (reference sequence). Trimming took off 3 bases at V and 5 bases at J, with 10 bases between the two ends. This CDR3 is 12 amino acids long. CDR3: CSASGAGETQYF. DNA of the CDR3: TGCAGTGCTAGTGGGGCTGGTGAGACCCAGTACTTC.

J is TRBJ2-1 and V is TRBV29-1; no clear D gene. The V gene's germline CDR1 is SQVTM and CDR2 ANQGSEA. V shed 6 bases and J shed 8 bases, with 14 bases lying between them. The length of the CDR3 is 12 residues. The DNA for the CDR3 is TGCAGCGTGGCCCAAGCTACGCATGAGCAGTTCTTC. Amino acids: CSVAQATHEQFF.

In DNA form, the CDR3 reads TGTGCCTGGAGGGGGGGCAGGGAGGTTGCTGAAGCTTTCTTT. Translation: CAWRGGREVAEAFF. V usage is TRBV30 and J usage is TRBJ1-1, with D perhaps TRBD1 (6 bases). The length of the CDR3 is 14 residues. Per germline, CDR1 GTSNPN and CDR2 SVGIG (reference sequence). The V end was cut by 3 bases, the J end by 6 bases, with 17 bases between.

The chain is built from TRBV6-5 and TRBJ1-2, with D maybe TRBD1 (6 bases). The germline gives CDR1 MNHEY, CDR2 SVGAGI. Trimming removed 6 bases from V and 2 bases from J, with 10 bases in between. The CDR3 covers 13 residues. CDR3 loop: CASRPGQNYGYTF. The CDR3 nucleotides read TGTGCCAGCAGGCCTGGACAGAACTATGGCTACACCTTC.

CDR3 in amino acids: CASSATVGAHYNEQFF. In nucleotides, the CDR3 is TGTGCCAGCAGCGCCACAGTGGGGGCGCATTACAATGAGCAGTTCTTC. V gene TRBV7-9 combines with J gene TRBJ2-1; D is possibly TRBD1 (6 bases). Germline CDR1 reads SEHNR; CDR2 reads FQNEAQ (reference sequence). V dropped 5 bases and J dropped 4 bases, with 18 bases sitting between them. The CDR3 runs 16 residues.

The count of this clonotype is one. The genes are TRBV20-1 and TRBJ1-1, with 7 bases matching TRBD1. V gave up 4 bases and J gave up 1 base; unmatched junction bases: 3. The germline gives CDR1 DFQATT, CDR2 SNEGSKA (reference sequence). The CDR3 is 13 residues long. The CDR3 is CSAMDRPNTEAFF. The CDR3 DNA reads TGCAGTGCTATGGACAGGCCGAACACTGAAGCTTTCTTT.